One TCR beta chain is described in this entry. These data are taken from a study of T-cell memory formation after mild COVID-19. The CDR3 runs to 15 residues. CDR1 and CDR2 (germline): WSHSY, SAAADI. V lost 0 bases to trimming and J lost 1 base, with 9 bases between them. TCRdb redid the calling of the 5' RACE reads with MiXCR, one entry per CDR3 protein. Of some 160,000 distinct CDR3 sequences listed, 10% to 15% are singletons. This sequence originates from a man between 18 and 29 years old who had mild COVID-19 (a few samples of this study predate the infection). Cell type and time point are not known. J is TRBJ2-5 and V is TRBV10-2; D is undetermined. Sequenced material: PBMCs or a T cell subset sorted from them (not recorded which). CDR3 residues: CASSESRVVQETQYF. The CDR3 region has the DNA TGCGCCAGCAGTGAGTCTCGGGTCGTCCAAGAGACCCAGTACTTC.